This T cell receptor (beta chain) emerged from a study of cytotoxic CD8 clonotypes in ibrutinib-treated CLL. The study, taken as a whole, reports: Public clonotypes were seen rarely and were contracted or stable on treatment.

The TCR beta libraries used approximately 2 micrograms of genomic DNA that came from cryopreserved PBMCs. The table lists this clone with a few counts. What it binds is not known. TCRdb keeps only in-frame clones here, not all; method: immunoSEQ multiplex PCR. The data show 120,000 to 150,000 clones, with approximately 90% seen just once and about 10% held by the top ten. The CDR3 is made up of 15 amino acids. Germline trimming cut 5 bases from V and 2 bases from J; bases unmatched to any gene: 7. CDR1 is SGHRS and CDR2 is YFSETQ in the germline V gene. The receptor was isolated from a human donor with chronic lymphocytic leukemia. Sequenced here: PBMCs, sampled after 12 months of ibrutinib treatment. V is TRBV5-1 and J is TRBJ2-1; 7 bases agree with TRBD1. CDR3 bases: TGCGCCAGCAGACATCGACAGGGTGCCTACAATGAGCAGTTCTTC. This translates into CASRHRQGAYNEQFF.